This T cell receptor (beta chain) was recovered during a study of regulatory and conventional T cells in RAG deficiency. As regards this clone: The antigen remains unidentified.

General study points: Shannon entropy was markedly lower and Simpson indices higher in RAG-deficient patients than control T-cell subsets. Omenn patients showed >85% Treg-Tconv overlap and shorter CDR3 lengths. These Omenn syndrome Treg sorts may hold peripherally activated cells instead.

The junction had 7 bases not matched to a gene; V was cut back by 4 bases and J by 6 bases. Germline assignment: CDR1 SGHNT and CDR2 YENEEA. CDR3 length equals 15 residues. The sorted conventional CD4+ T cells were CD25-low and CD127-high, with genomic DNA sequenced. The method was immunoSEQ multiplex PCR; TCRdb's version includes in-frame clones alone and lacks a portion of them. The sample has around 22,000 clones, 90% to 95% seen once. The data were also submitted as part of a second study, on regulatory T cells. From that second work: The PCR used 52 TRBV and 13 TRBJ primers. In patients, unique TRB V-J pairs were restricted and V/J usage skewed, especially in Tregs.

The rearrangement links TRBV11-3 to TRBJ2-7; 12 nucleotides line up with TRBD2. Sequenced input: CD4+ T cells sorted from blood. This clonotype originated in a human donor in good health. CDR3: CASSSLAGGFGEQYF. CDR3 sequence (DNA): TGTGCCAGCAGCTCCCTAGCGGGAGGGTTCGGCGAGCAGTACTTC.